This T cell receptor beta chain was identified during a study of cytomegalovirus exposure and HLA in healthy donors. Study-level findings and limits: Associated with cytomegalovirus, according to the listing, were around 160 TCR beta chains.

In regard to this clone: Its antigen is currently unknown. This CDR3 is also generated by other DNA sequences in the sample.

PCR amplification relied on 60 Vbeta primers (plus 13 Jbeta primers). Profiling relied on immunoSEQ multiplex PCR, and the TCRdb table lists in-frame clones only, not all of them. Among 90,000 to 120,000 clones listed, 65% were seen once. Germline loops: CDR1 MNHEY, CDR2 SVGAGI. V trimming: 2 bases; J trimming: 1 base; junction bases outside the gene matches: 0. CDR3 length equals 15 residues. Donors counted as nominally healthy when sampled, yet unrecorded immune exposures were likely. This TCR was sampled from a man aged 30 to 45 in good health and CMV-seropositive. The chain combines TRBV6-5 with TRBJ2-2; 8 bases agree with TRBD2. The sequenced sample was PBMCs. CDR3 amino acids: CASSYLAGNTGELFF. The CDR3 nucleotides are TGTGCCAGCAGTTACCTAGCGGGGAACACCGGGGAGCTGTTTTTT.